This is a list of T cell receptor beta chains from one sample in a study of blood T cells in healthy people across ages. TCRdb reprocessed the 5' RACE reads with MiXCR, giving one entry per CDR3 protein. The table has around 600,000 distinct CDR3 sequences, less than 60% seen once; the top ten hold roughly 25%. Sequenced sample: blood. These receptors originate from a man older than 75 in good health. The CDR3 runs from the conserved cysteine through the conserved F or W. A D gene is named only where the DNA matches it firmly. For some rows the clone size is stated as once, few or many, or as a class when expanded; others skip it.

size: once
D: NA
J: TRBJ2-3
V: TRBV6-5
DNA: TGTGCCAGCAGTTACTCAGGGGCCTCCTTTGATGTAGATACGCAGTATTTT
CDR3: CASSYSGASFDVDTQYF

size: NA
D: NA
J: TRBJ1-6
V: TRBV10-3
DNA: TGTGCCATCAGTGAGAGTACAGGGAGTAATTCACCCCTCCACTTT
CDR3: CAISESTGSNSPLHF

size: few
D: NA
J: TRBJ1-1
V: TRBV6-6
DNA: TGTGCCAGCAGTTTAACCGGCACGCCCGAAGCTTTCTTT
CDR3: CASSLTGTPEAFF

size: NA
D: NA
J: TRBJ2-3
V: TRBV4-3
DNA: TGCGCCAGCAGCCAAGATAAGGGGACTGAGACAGATACGCAGTATTTT
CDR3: CASSQDKGTETDTQYF

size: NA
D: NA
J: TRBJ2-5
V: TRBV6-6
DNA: TGTGCCAGCAGCCAATCGTTCCGCCAGACTTACAATGAGCAGTACTTC
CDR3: CASSQSFRQTYNEQYF

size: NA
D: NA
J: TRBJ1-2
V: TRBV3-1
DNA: TGTGCCAGCAGCCAATCCTCGACAGGAGCCTATGGCTACACCTTC
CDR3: CASSQSSTGAYGYTF

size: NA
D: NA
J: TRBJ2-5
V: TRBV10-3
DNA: TGTGCCATCAGTGAGGATTCCCGCGGGCAGTACTTC
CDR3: CAISEDSRGQYF

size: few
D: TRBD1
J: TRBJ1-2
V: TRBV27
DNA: TGTGCCAGCAGCAAGACAGGGGAGTCTGGCTACACCTTC
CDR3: CASSKTGESGYTF

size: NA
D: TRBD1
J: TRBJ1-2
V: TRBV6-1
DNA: TGTGCCAGCAGCCCCGGAGCCAGGGGGCTCAATGGCTACACCTTC
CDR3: CASSPGARGLNGYTF

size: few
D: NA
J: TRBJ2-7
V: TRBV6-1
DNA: TGTGCCAGCAGTGAACAGGGCCACGAGCAGTACTTC
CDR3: CASSEQGHEQYF

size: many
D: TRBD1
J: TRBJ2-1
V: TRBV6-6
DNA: TGTGCCAGCAGTTACGTGGGACAGGGAAATGAGCAGTTCTTC
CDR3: CASSYVGQGNEQFF

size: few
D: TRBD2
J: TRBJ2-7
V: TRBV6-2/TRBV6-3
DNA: TGTGCCAGCAGCCCAGGAGCGGGAGATGGCTACGAGCAGTACTTC
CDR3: CASSPGAGDGYEQYF

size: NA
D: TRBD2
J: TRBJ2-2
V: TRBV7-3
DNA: TGTGCCAGCAGCCAGGGGAGCGGGGGCACCGGGGAGCTGTTTTTT
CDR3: CASSQGSGGTGELFF

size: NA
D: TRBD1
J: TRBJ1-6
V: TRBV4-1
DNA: TGCGCCAGCAGCCAAGATCGTCCAGGGGGCTATTCACCCCTCCACTTT
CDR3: CASSQDRPGGYSPLHF

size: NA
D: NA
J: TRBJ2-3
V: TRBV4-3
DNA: TGCGCCAGCAGCCAAGTCATCGCGACAGATACGCAGTATTTT
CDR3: CASSQVIATDTQYF

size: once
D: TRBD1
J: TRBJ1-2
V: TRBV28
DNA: TGTGCCAGCAGTTCGGACAGGATTGGCTACACCTTC
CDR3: CASSSDRIGYTF

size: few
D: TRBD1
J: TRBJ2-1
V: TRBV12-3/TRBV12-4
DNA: TGTGCCAGCAGTTTAGGACAGGGGGGTGATGAGCAGTTCTTC
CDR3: CASSLGQGGDEQFF

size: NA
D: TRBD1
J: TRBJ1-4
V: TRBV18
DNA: TGTGCCAGCTCACCGCTAGGGACAGGGCGGAATGAAAAACTGTTTTTT
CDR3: CASSPLGTGRNEKLFF

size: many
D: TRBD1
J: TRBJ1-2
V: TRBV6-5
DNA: TGTGCCAGCAGTAGACAGGGGTTCCGGGGTGGCTACACCTTC
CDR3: CASSRQGFRGGYTF

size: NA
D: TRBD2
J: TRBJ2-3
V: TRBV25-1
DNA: TGTGCCAGCAGTGAATCAGCGGGGGGCACAGATACGCAGTATTTT
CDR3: CASSESAGGTDTQYF

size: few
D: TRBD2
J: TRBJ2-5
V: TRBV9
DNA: TGTGCCAGCAGCGTAGGGGGACTAGCGGGAGGTCCCGAAGAGACCCAGTACTTC
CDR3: CASSVGGLAGGPEETQYF

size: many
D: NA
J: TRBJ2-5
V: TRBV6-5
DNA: TGTGCCAGCAGAACGGGTGGACTCAGGGTGGGGGAGACCCAGTACTTC
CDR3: CASRTGGLRVGETQYF

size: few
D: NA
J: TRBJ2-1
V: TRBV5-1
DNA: TGCGCCAGCAGCTTGGGAGTGGAGACTGAGCAGTTCTTC
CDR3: CASSLGVETEQFF

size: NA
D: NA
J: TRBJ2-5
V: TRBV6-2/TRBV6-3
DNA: TGTGCCAGCAGTTACCCTTCCTATCGGACGGAGGCCCCAGGGGAGACCCAGTACTTC
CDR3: CASSYPSYRTEAPGETQYF

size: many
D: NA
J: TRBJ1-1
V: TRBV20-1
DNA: TGCAGTGCTAGGCGGGACCCCTACACTGAAGCTTTCTTT
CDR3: CSARRDPYTEAFF

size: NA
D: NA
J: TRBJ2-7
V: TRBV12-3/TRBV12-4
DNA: TGTGCCAGCAGCCAGGCGCAGAAGCAGTACTTC
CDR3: CASSQAQKQYF

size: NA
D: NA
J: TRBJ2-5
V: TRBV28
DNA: TGTGCCAGCAGTTTATCCATCCCAGGGACCCAGTACTTC
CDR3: CASSLSIPGTQYF

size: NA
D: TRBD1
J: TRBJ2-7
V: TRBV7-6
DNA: TGTGCCAGCAGCATGGGACAGGGCCCCTACGAGCAGTACTTC
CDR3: CASSMGQGPYEQYF

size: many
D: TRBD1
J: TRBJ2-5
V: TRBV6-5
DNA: TGTGCCAGCAGACCGGGACAGGCCCTCCAAGAGACCCAGTACTTC
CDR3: CASRPGQALQETQYF

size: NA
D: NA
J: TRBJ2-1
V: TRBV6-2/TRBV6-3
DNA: TGTGCCAGCAGTTTATCCACCAGGGATAGTGAGCAGTTCTTC
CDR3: CASSLSTRDSEQFF

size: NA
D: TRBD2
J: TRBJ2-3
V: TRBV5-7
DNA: TGTGCCAGCAGCTTCGTAGCGGGAGAGCCAGATACGCAGTATTTT
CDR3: CASSFVAGEPDTQYF

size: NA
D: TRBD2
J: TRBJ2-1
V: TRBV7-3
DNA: TGTGCCTGGAGTCCTCTCGGCGGGAGGCACAATGAGCAGTTCTTC
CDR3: CAWSPLGGRHNEQFF

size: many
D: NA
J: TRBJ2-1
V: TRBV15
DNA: TGTGCCACCAGCAGAGAGGTTGGGTTAACGACGAATGAGCAGTTCTTC
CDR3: CATSREVGLTTNEQFF

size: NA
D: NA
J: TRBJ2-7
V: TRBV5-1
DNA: TGCGCCAGCAGCGGGGGTTGGGGGACCGGCTCCTACGAGCAGTACTTC
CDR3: CASSGGWGTGSYEQYF

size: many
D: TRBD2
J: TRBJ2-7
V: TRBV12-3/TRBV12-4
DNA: TGTGCCAGCAGTTTAGGGCGGGGGGTCTACGAGCAGTACTTC
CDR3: CASSLGRGVYEQYF

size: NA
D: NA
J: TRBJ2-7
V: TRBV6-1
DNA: TGTGCCAGCAGTGAAGGGGGCGAAACCTACGAGCAGTACTTC
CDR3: CASSEGGETYEQYF

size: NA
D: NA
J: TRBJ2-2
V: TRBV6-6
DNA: TGTGCCAGCAGTTACTCCGGGGGGAACACCGGGGAGCTGTTTTTT
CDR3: CASSYSGGNTGELFF

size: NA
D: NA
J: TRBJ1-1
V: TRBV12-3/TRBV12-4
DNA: TGTGCCAGCAGTCCCCGCGGAGGGTCGAACACTGAAGCTTTCTTT
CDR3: CASSPRGGSNTEAFF

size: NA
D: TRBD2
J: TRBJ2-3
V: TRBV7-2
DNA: TGTGCCAGCAGCATCGGACTAGCGGGGGGGGTAGATACGCAGTATTTT
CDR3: CASSIGLAGGVDTQYF

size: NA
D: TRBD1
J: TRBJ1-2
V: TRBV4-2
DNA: TGTGCCAGCAACCAAGCTACAGGGGACTATGGCTACACCTTC
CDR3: CASNQATGDYGYTF

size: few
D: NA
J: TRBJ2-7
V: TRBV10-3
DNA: TGTGCCATCAGTGAGTCAACAGTATACGAGCAGTACTTC
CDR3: CAISESTVYEQYF